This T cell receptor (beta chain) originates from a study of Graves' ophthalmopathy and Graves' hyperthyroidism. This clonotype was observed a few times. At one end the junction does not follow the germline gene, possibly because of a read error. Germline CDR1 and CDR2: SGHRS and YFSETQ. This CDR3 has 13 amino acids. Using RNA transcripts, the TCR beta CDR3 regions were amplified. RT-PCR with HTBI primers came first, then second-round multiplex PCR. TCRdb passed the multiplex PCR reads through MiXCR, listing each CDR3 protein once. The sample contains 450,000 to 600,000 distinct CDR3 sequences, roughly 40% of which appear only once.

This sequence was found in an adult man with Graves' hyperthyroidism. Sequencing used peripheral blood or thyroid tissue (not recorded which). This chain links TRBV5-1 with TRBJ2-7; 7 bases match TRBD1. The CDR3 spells CASSADRAHEQYF. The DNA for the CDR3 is TGTGCCAGCAGCGCCGACAGGGCCCACGAGCAGTACTTC.